One sample yielded the 31 T cell receptor beta chains listed below, sequenced in a study of T cell repertoires in cytomegalovirus infection. From the reads, TCRdb called clonotypes with MiXCR, one entry per CDR3 protein. The repertoire includes nearly 650,000 distinct CDR3 sequences, roughly 24% of them detected once, and 8% sits in the top ten. The specimen sequenced was CD8+ T cells from PBMCs. The receptors stem from a human donor in good health (CMV status not recorded). Some clones in this sample may be carry-over from other donors' samples.

This chain connects TRBV6-2 or TRBV6-3 to TRBJ2-5; D is unclear. Germline lookup yields CDR1 MNHEY and CDR2 SVGEGT. V was cut by 2 bases and J by 5 bases, with 9 bases left in between. The CDR3 sequence is 13 residues long. The CDR3, as DNA: TGTGCCAGCAGTTACATGAATGTGGAGACCCAGTACTTC. It yields the protein CASSYMNVETQYF.

This clonotype has at least ten counts. The V and J genes are TRBV7-8 and TRBJ2-1; the D gene is possibly TRBD1 (6 bases). This CDR3 comprises 15 residues. Germline V gene data show CDR1 as SGHVS and CDR2 as FQNEAQ. Trimming removed 4 bases from V and 6 bases from J, with 16 bases in between. CDR3 protein: CASSYLGAAPNEQFF. DNA for the CDR3: TGTGCCAGCAGCTACTTGGGGGCTGCTCCCAATGAGCAGTTCTTC.

This clonotype was seen a few times. V is TRBV20-1 and J is TRBJ2-5, with 8 bases that match TRBD1. V lost 6 bases, J lost 5 bases, and 14 bases stayed unmatched. Germline CDR1 is DFQATT and CDR2 is SNEGSKA (reference sequence). The length of the CDR3 is 15 residues. CDR3 nucleotides: TGCAGTGCCACTATCTTCTACAGGGGGGTTGAGACCCAGTACTTC. Translation: CSATIFYRGVETQYF.

The sample holds a few counts of this clonotype. J is TRBJ2-3 and V is TRBV14; D is ambiguous. The CDR3 has 14 residues. The ends were cut back, 4 bases at V and 4 bases at J, with 12 bases in the middle. Germline V CDR1 and CDR2: SGHDN, FVKESK. The CDR3 DNA follows: TGTGCCAGCAGCCTTCTTGCAGAGTCAGATACGCAGTATTTT. Amino acids: CASSLLAESDTQYF.

This clonotype was picked up many times. This chain joins TRBV28 and TRBJ1-5; D gene ambiguous. The V and J ends lost 3 bases and 0 bases respectively, with 3 bases between them. The germline V gene encodes CDR1 MDHEN and CDR2 SYDVKM. There are 13 residues in the CDR3. This CDR3 reads CASSFFSNQPQHF. CDR3 DNA sequence: TGTGCCAGCAGTTTTTTTAGCAATCAGCCCCAGCATTTT. Combining the CDR3 with reference TRBV28 and TRBJ1-5 gives the whole variable domain DVKVTQSSRYLVKRTGEKVFLECVQDMDHENMFWYRQDPGLGLRLIYFSYDVKMKEKGDIPEGYSVSREKKERFSLILESASTNQTSMYLCASSFFSNQPQHFGDGTRLSIL.

In this sample, this clonotype turned up a few times. The junction departs from germline at one end; a sequencing error may be responsible. CDR3 loop: CSAPRRGPNF. The CDR3 DNA reads TGCAGTGCTCCAAGACGGGGACCTAACTTT. V usage is TRBV20-1 and J usage is TRBJ1-6, with a tentative D call TRBD1 (5 bases). The CDR3 runs 10 residues. In germline, CDR1 is DFQATT, CDR2 SNEGSKA (reference sequence).

This clonotype was recorded a few times. The chain has TRBV12-3 or TRBV12-4 and TRBJ2-7; D possibly corresponds to TRBD2 (6 bases). This CDR3 is built from 14 residues. Trimming took 6 bases from V and 10 from J, leaving 22 bases between them. CDR3 protein: CASSRGRGPGGQYF. As DNA, the CDR3 is TGTGCCAGCAGCCGCGGACGGGGCCCCGGGGGACAGTACTTC.

This clonotype was seen repeatedly, ten times or more. This rearrangement joins TRBV6-1 to TRBJ2-5, with 9 nucleotides matching TRBD2. This CDR3 is built from 15 residues. With 5 bases clipped from V and 5 bases from J, the junction kept 9 bases outside the gene matches. Per the germline V gene, CDR1 is MNHNS and CDR2 is SASEGT. The CDR3 spells CASSPGTSSLETQYF. In DNA form, the CDR3 reads TGTGCCAGCAGTCCCGGGACTAGCTCTCTTGAGACCCAGTACTTC.

With regard to this clonotype: One base away lies a much larger clone, so this may be a sequencing read error. This chain links TRBV7-2 with TRBJ2-3, with 9 bases that match TRBD1. The CDR3 is 15 residues long. V trimming: 7 bases; J trimming: 7 bases; junction bases outside the gene matches: 12. Per the germline V gene, CDR1 is SGHTA and CDR2 is FQGNSA. The CDR3 region has the DNA TGTGCCAGCAACATCCGGGACAGGGTCGCAAATACGCAGTATTTT. Protein product: CASNIRDRVANTQYF.

This clonotype turned up a few times. The chain employs TRBV6-4 and TRBJ2-1, with D maybe TRBD1 (6 bases). CDR3 length: 15 amino acids. V was clipped by 2 bases and J by 4 bases, with 12 bases between them. Germline V gives CDR1 MRHNA, CDR2 SNTAGT. The CDR3 spells CASSDPRDKYNEQFF. Written as DNA, the CDR3 is TGTGCCAGCAGTGACCCCCGGGACAAGTACAATGAGCAGTTCTTC.

This clonotype has a count of ten or more. The chain recombines TRBV7-8 with TRBJ1-4; possibly TRBD1 for D (6 bases). V lost 5 bases to trimming and J lost 3 bases, with 13 bases between them. The CDR3 contains 15 residues. The germline V gene encodes CDR1 SGHVS and CDR2 FQNEAQ. For the CDR3, the DNA is TGTGCCAGCAGCGCACTTACAGGGCCTAATGAAAAACTGTTTTTT. Protein product: CASSALTGPNEKLFF.

The gene calls are TRBV7-9 and TRBJ1-5, with D unresolved. Between the trimmed V and J ends, which lost 10 bases and 0 bases, there was a span of 13 bases. Germline CDR1 reads SEHNR; CDR2 reads FQNEAQ (reference sequence). CDR3 length: 14 residues. CDR3 sequence reads: CANRPDGSNQPQHF. CDR3 sequence (DNA): TGTGCCAACAGACCGGACGGTAGCAATCAGCCCCAGCATTTT.

This clonotype was counted between two and nine times. Sequence at one end of the junction differs from germline and may be a read error. The chain couples TRBV5-1 to TRBJ2-6, with D possibly TRBD2 on 6 matching bases. The CDR3 runs to 11 residues. Germline CDR1 is SGHRS and CDR2 is YFSETQ. CDR3 in amino acids: CASSLDYRVAF. Written as DNA, the CDR3 is TGCGCCAGCAGCCTGGACTACCGGGTGGCTTTC.

A few counts support this clonotype. The V and J genes are TRBV29-1 and TRBJ2-1, with D possibly being TRBD2 (5 bases). V lost 0 bases, J lost 1 base, and 13 bases lay in between. The V gene's germline CDR1 is SQVTM and CDR2 ANQGSEA. The CDR3 has 16 residues. The CDR3 nucleotides read TGCAGCGTTGAAGATAGAGAGGGTTGGTCCTACAATGAGCAGTTCTTC. As protein: CSVEDREGWSYNEQFF.

This clonotype came up many times. The chain uses TRBV7-6 and TRBJ2-5, with D perhaps TRBD1 (7 bases). V gave up 4 bases and J gave up 4 bases, with 10 bases separating them. Per germline, CDR1 SGHVS and CDR2 FNYEAQ. The CDR3 length is 13 residues. In nucleotides, the CDR3 is TGTGCCAGCAGCTGGAGGGGGCGAGAGACCCAGTACTTC. As protein: CASSWRGRETQYF. The complete variable domain, with remaining parts taken from reference TRBV7-6 and TRBJ2-5, reads GAGVSQSPRYKVTKRGQDVALRCDPISGHVSLYWYRQALGQGPEFLTYFNYEAQQDKSGLPNDRFSAERPEGSISTLTIQRTEQRDSAMYRCASSWRGRETQYFGPGTRLLVL.

This clonotype was seen many times. The CDR3 spells CAGTSGGIYNEQFF. The CDR3 DNA reads TGTGCCGGTACTAGCGGGGGGATCTACAATGAGCAGTTCTTC. This chain uses TRBV2 with TRBJ2-1; 12 bases line up with TRBD2. CDR1 is SNHLY and CDR2 is FYNNEI in the germline V gene. The CDR3 has 14 residues. J was trimmed by 3 bases and V by 11 bases; bases with no gene match: 5.

With regard to this clonotype: Being one base from a much bigger clone, this may be a read error. The rearrangement joins TRBV10-3 to TRBJ2-2, with unresolved D. Looked up from germline, CDR1 is ENHRY and CDR2 is SYGVKD. The CDR3 contains 13 residues. In DNA, the CDR3 is TGTACCATCCCCATGAGAACCACCGGGGAGCTGTTTTTT. It codes for CTIPMRTTGELFF.

This clonotype has just a few counts. The rearrangement joins TRBV28 to TRBJ1-5; D is ambiguous. Germline V lookup: CDR1 MDHEN, CDR2 SYDVKM. This CDR3 contains 13 residues. The V gene lost 5 bases and the J gene lost 4 bases, with 9 bases spanning the gap. CDR3 DNA: TGTGCCAGCAGTGCCGCCCTAAATCAGCCCCAGCATTTT. Protein product: CASSAALNQPQHF.

The chain employs TRBV15 and TRBJ2-1; D remains unclear. This CDR3 contains 20 residues. CDR1 is LNHNV and CDR2 is YYDKDF in the germline V gene (reference sequence). Trimming took off 0 bases at V and 7 bases at J, with 28 bases between the two ends. The DNA for the CDR3 is TGTGCCACCAGCAGAGATGGCCCCCAAGGCGGTTCATTATTGAGGAATGAGCAGTTCTTC. Its translation is CATSRDGPQGGSLLRNEQFF. The full variable domain, with the rest looked up from reference TRBV15 and TRBJ2-1, is DAMVIQNPRYQVTQFGKPVTLSCSQTLNHNVMYWYQQKSSQAPKLLFHYYDKDFNNEADTPDNFQSRRPNTSFCFLDIRSPGLGDTAMYLCATSRDGPQGGSLLRNEQFFGPGTRLTVL.

This clonotype appeared many times. This rearrangement joins TRBV28 to TRBJ2-7, with D possibly TRBD2 on 7 matching bases. V lost 2 bases, J lost 6 bases, and 17 bases lay in between. CDR3 length: 15 amino acids. In germline, CDR1 is MDHEN, CDR2 SYDVKM. The CDR3 reads CASSLAGAPASEQYV. The DNA for the CDR3 is TGTGCCAGCAGTTTAGCGGGGGCCCCCGCCTCCGAGCAGTACGTC.

This clonotype was counted ten times or more. This chain joins TRBV2 and TRBJ1-2; D possibly corresponds to TRBD1 (6 bases). Germline V gene sequence: CDR1 SNHLY, CDR2 FYNNEI. CDR3 size: 16 residues. Trimming stripped 3 bases from V and 4 bases from J, with 18 bases between. Written as DNA, the CDR3 is TGTGCCAGCAGTGAGACCAAAACCGGGACAACCTATGGCTACACCTTC. It translates to CASSETKTGTTYGYTF.

This clonotype occurred a few times. The rearrangement joins TRBV2 to TRBJ1-1, with no clear D. Trimming removed 4 bases from V and 4 bases from J, with 10 bases in between. The V gene's germline CDR1 is SNHLY and CDR2 FYNNEI. This CDR3 contains 13 residues. The CDR3: CASSGKTGTEAFF. The DNA for the CDR3 is TGTGCCAGCAGTGGGAAGACCGGCACTGAAGCTTTCTTT.

A few counts support this clonotype. This sequence joins TRBV7-9 and TRBJ1-2; D remains ambiguous. Per the germline V gene, CDR1 is SEHNR and CDR2 is FQNEAQ (reference sequence). Trimming took 5 bases from V and 4 from J, leaving 14 bases between them. The CDR3 consists of 14 residues. The CDR3 sequence is CASSAEPGIYGYTF. The CDR3 region has the DNA TGTGCCAGCAGCGCCGAGCCGGGGATCTATGGCTACACCTTC.

This sequence joins TRBV28 and TRBJ2-2; D possibly corresponds to TRBD2 (5 bases). The V and J ends lost 4 bases and 6 bases respectively, with 12 bases between them. Germline values: CDR1 MDHEN, CDR2 SYDVKM. The CDR3 spans 14 residues. This CDR3 reads CASSSPADAGELFF. Here the CDR3 DNA reads TGTGCCAGCAGTTCCCCAGCGGACGCCGGGGAGCTGTTTTTT.

In DNA form, the CDR3 reads TGTGCCAGCAGTGAGGGGCCACTAACTAATGAAAAACTGTTTTTT. Encoded protein: CASSEGPLTNEKLFF. This rearrangement joins TRBV2 to TRBJ1-4, with D possibly TRBD1 on 5 matching bases. The CDR3 extends over 15 amino acids. The germline gives CDR1 SNHLY, CDR2 FYNNEI. Trimming left V 3 bases short and J 1 base short, with 9 bases between.

The chain is built from TRBV7-8 and TRBJ2-7, with D hard to call. The germline V gene encodes CDR1 SGHVS and CDR2 FQNEAQ. V gave up 0 bases and J gave up 5 bases, with 8 bases separating them. The CDR3 spans 13 residues. CDR3 protein: CASSLAQINEQYF. CDR3 nucleotide sequence: TGTGCCAGCAGCTTAGCGCAAATAAACGAGCAGTACTTC.

The chain couples TRBV7-9 to TRBJ2-5, with unresolved D. CDR1 and CDR2 (germline): SEHNR, FQNEAQ (reference sequence). The CDR3 has 16 amino acids. Between the trimmed V and J ends, which lost 4 bases and 2 bases, there was a span of 17 bases. The DNA of the CDR3 is TGTGCCAGCAGCTCATTGACCCCGTTCCCGCAAGAGACCCAGTACTTC. This encodes CASSSLTPFPQETQYF.

The CDR3 DNA is TGTGCCAGCAGTTACCGGAGATTGAACACTGAAGCTTTCTTT. Translated: CASSYRRLNTEAFF. This sequence joins TRBV6-5 and TRBJ1-1; no reliable D call. CDR3 length: 14 amino acids. Germline CDR1 and CDR2: MNHEY and SVGAGI. Trimming stripped 2 bases from V and 0 bases from J, with 7 bases between.

Many counts were recorded for this clonotype. The chain employs TRBV7-9 and TRBJ1-4; 9 bases are a match to TRBD1. The CDR3 is 15 residues long. CDR1 is SEHNR and CDR2 is FQNEAQ in the germline V gene (reference sequence). With 5 bases clipped from V and 4 bases from J, the junction kept 5 bases outside the gene matches. CDR3 sequence (DNA): TGTGCCAGCAGCCACCCGGGACAGGGTAATGAAAAACTGTTTTTT. Amino acid sequence: CASSHPGQGNEKLFF.

This clonotype was observed a handful of times. A much larger clone lies one base from this, so it may be a read error. The chain uses TRBV2 and TRBJ2-1; maybe TRBD2 (5 bases). CDR1 SNHLY and CDR2 FYNNEI come from the germline V gene. V lost 4 bases, J lost 8 bases, and 6 bases lay in between. This CDR3 has 11 residues. The CDR3 loop is CASSGGYEQFF. The CDR3 nucleotides read TGTGCCAGCAGTGGAGGGTATGAGCAGTTCTTC.

This clonotype was recorded a few times. V and J are TRBV6-6 and TRBJ1-1; D not resolved. Trimming left V 6 bases short and J 1 base short, with 9 bases between. The CDR3 is 13 amino acids. The germline V gene encodes CDR1 MNHNY and CDR2 SVGAGI (reference sequence). The DNA for the CDR3 is TGTGCCAGCAGCTCCGCGGGGAACACTGAAGCTTTCTTT. Translation: CASSSAGNTEAFF.